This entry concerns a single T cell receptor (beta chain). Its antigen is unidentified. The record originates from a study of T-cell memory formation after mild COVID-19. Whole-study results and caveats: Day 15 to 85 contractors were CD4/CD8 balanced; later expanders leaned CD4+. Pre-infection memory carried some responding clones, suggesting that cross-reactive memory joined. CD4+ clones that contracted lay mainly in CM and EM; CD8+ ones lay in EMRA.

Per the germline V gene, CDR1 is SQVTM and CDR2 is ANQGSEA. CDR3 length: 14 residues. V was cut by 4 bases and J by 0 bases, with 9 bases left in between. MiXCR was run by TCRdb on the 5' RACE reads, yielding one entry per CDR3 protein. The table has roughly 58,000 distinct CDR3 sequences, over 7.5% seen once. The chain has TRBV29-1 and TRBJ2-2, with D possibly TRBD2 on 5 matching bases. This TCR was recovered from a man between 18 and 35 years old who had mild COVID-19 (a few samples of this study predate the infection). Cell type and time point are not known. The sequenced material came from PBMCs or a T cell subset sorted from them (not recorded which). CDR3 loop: CSVATGSNTGELFF. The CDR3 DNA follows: TGCAGCGTTGCAACGGGATCGAACACCGGGGAGCTGTTTTTT.